The T cell receptor beta chain described here comes from a study of blood T cell repertoires in COVID-19. Trimming took off 3 bases at V and 2 bases at J, with 7 bases between the two ends. The CDR3 has 13 amino acids. Germline V gene data show CDR1 as SGDLS and CDR2 as YYNGEE. Here immunoSEQ multiplex PCR was the method, and the copy in TCRdb shows in-frame clones only, minus some. Altogether more than 300,000 clones are present, 70% to 90% being singletons, with the ten largest covering about 10%. Specimen: PBMCs or T cells enriched from blood (not recorded which). This chain connects TRBV9 to TRBJ2-3; D might be TRBD1 (6 bases). The receptor's source is a woman aged 18 to 35 who had recovered from COVID-19. This chain's CDR3 is CASSGDNTDTQYF. In DNA form, the CDR3 reads TGTGCCAGCAGCGGGGACAACACAGATACGCAGTATTTT.